The 27 T cell receptor beta chains listed next were all sequenced from one sample in a study of PD-L1 blockade in urothelial cancer (dated by TCRdb to the late 2010s). Library creation used the immunoSEQ multiplex PCR assay. TCRdb mirrors the immuneACCESS table, restricted to in-frame sequences. Some clones are absent from its copies; in checked studies, under half trace to an unresolved V gene, and the reason for the others is unknown. The sample table records fewer than 130,000 clones; around 85% of these occur just once. The top ten hold about 2.4% of the sample. Source: PBMCs, taken around atezolizumab (anti-PD-L1) treatment. These receptors originate from a man aged 50 or older with urothelial cancer.

The chain recombines TRBV5-4 with TRBJ1-1; 7 nucleotides line up with TRBD1. The CDR3 length is 16 residues. V was clipped by 4 bases and J by 4 bases; unmatched bases: 13. Germline V gene sequence: CDR1 SGHNT, CDR2 YYREEE (reference sequence). The CDR3 loop is CASSGINRGLGTEAFF. The CDR3 coding sequence is TGTGCCAGCAGCGGGATAAACAGGGGTCTAGGCACTGAAGCTTTCTTT.

The chain employs TRBV28 and TRBJ1-1; 8 bases map to TRBD1. Germline CDR1 reads MDHEN; CDR2 reads SYDVKM. Losses at the gene ends were 2 bases for V and 5 bases for J; bases not matched to a gene: 7. The CDR3 sequence is 15 residues long. The CDR3, as DNA: TGTGCCAGCAGTTTACAGACAGGGGAGCAGACTGAAGCTTTCTTT. Its protein is CASSLQTGEQTEAFF.

The V and J genes are TRBV19 and TRBJ1-1; 7 nucleotides agree with TRBD1. Per germline, CDR1 LNHDA and CDR2 SQIVND (reference sequence). The V and J ends lost 3 bases and 4 bases, in that order; junction bases with no gene match: 5. This CDR3 has 14 residues. The CDR3 region is CASSIGGGSTEAFF. CDR3 coding DNA: TGTGCCAGTAGTATCGGAGGGGGCAGCACTGAAGCTTTCTTT.

The chain joins TRBV10-1 to TRBJ2-5; TRBD2 might be the D (5 bases). CDR1 WNHNN and CDR2 SYGVQD come from the germline V gene (reference sequence). V gave up 3 bases and J gave up 5 bases, with 10 bases separating them. The CDR3 totals 13 residues. CDR3 sequence: CASSETRRETQYF. DNA for the CDR3: TGCGCCAGCAGTGAAACCAGGAGGGAGACCCAGTACTTC.

About this clone: Other DNA sequences of this sample code for an identical CDR3. The chain links TRBV5-1 to TRBJ1-2; 7 nucleotides match TRBD1. Germline values: CDR1 SGHRS, CDR2 YFSETQ. J gave up 5 bases and V 0 bases, and 1 base lay outside the gene matches. The CDR3 contains 13 residues. The CDR3 DNA reads TGCGCCAGCAGCTTGGACAGGGGTTATGGCTACACCTTC. It is translated as CASSLDRGYGYTF. Together with reference TRBV5-1 and TRBJ1-2, the CDR3 gives the full variable domain: KAGVTQTPRYLIKTRGQQVTLSCSPISGHRSVSWYQQTPGQGLQFLFEYFSETQRNKGNFPGRFSGRQFSNSRSEMNVSTLELGDSALYLCASSLDRGYGYTFGSGTRLTVV.

In the case of this clone: A junction boundary mismatches the germline segment, possibly from a read error. The chain couples TRBV28 to TRBJ1-5; D might be TRBD1 (5 bases). CDR1 MDHEN and CDR2 SYDVKM come from the germline V gene. The CDR3 is 12 residues long. The CDR3 DNA is TGTGTCAGCACAGGTGGCAATCAGCCCCAGCATTTT. The encoded protein is CVSTGGNQPQHF.

This clone has just a few counts. The chain links TRBV18 to TRBJ1-2; 7 bases are shared with TRBD1. CDR3 size: 14 residues. V trimming: 2 bases; J trimming: 5 bases; junction bases outside the gene matches: 5. The germline CDR1 and CDR2 sequences are KGHSH and LQKENI. The CDR3 DNA is TGTGCCAGCTCACCAGAGACAGGGCGATATGGCTACACCTTC. It is translated as CASSPETGRYGYTF.

The chain combines TRBV29-1 with TRBJ2-1; TRBD2 aligns across 15 bases. CDR3 length: 17 residues. V lost 6 bases, J lost 5 bases, and 11 bases stayed unmatched. Germline lookup yields CDR1 SQVTM and CDR2 ANQGSEA. The CDR3 region is CSVPGLAGGVLDNEQFF. The DNA for the CDR3 is TGCAGCGTCCCCGGACTAGCGGGAGGGGTTTTGGACAATGAGCAGTTCTTC.

This clone was seen just once. At one boundary the junction diverges from the germline segment, which might be a read error. The CDR3 bases are TGTGCCAGCAGTTTATTGGGGGGGGCTGAGGCTTTCTTT. Its translation is CASSLLGGAEAFF. The chain is built from TRBV27 and TRBJ1-1; D perhaps matches TRBD1 (6 bases). The CDR3 is 13 residues long. CDR1 is MNHEY, CDR2 SMNVEV, per germline (reference sequence).

In this sample, this clone turned up a few times. This chain joins TRBV27 and TRBJ1-6; a possible D gene is TRBD1 (5 bases). Germline CDR1 and CDR2: MNHEY and SMNVEV (reference sequence). Between the trimmed V and J ends, which lost 0 bases and 5 bases, there was a span of 11 bases. The CDR3 length is 16 residues. DNA of the CDR3: TGTGCCAGCAGTTTATCGACATGGACACATAATTCACCCCTCCACTTT. Protein product: CASSLSTWTHNSPLHF.

As for this clone: One end of the junction does not line up with germline, which may come from a read error. The chain has TRBV5-1 and TRBJ1-4; tentative D call: TRBD1 (6 bases). The V gene's germline CDR1 is SGHRS and CDR2 YFSETQ. This CDR3 contains 17 residues. The CDR3 loop reads CASSLNSPGATNEKLFF. CDR3 sequence (DNA): TGCGCCAGCAGCTTAAATAGCCCAGGGGCAACAAATGAAAAACTGTTTTTT.

This chain joins TRBV4-2 and TRBJ1-1; D ambiguous. CDR1 and CDR2 from the germline V gene are LGHNA and YNFKEQ. The CDR3 runs to 15 residues. Trimming removed 1 base from V and 2 bases from J, with 11 bases in between. CDR3 amino acids: CASSQASGINTEAFF. The CDR3, as DNA: TGTGCCAGCAGCCAAGCCTCCGGGATTAACACTGAAGCTTTCTTT.

The chain has TRBV11-2 and TRBJ2-5; D is ambiguous. CDR1 is SGHAT and CDR2 is FQNNGV in the germline V gene. This CDR3 contains 12 residues. Trimming shortened V by 6 bases and J by 0 bases, and 5 bases separated the two germline ends. The CDR3 region is CASRRNQETQYF. The CDR3 DNA reads TGTGCCAGCAGGCGAAACCAAGAGACCCAGTACTTC. Full variable domain (outside the CDR3, taken from reference TRBV11-2 and TRBJ2-5): EAGVAQSPRYKIIEKRQSVAFWCNPISGHATLYWYQQILGQGPKLLIQFQNNGVVDDSQLPKDRFSAERLKGVDSTLKIQPAKLEDSAVYLCASRRNQETQYFGPGTRLLVL.

The CDR3 is CASSTPGQGRPGELFF. CDR3 bases: TGTGCCAGCTCAACGCCGGGACAGGGACGACCCGGGGAGCTGTTTTTT. The V call is TRBV18, the J call TRBJ2-2, with 9 bases aligning to TRBD1. Germline V gene data show CDR1 as KGHSH and CDR2 as LQKENI. There are 16 residues in the CDR3. Trimming took 5 bases from V and 6 from J; bases not matched to a gene: 10.

V usage is TRBV9 and J usage is TRBJ2-1, with a weak D call TRBD1 (6 bases). The CDR3 has 13 residues. The germline V and J ends were trimmed by 1 base and 7 bases, with 9 bases remaining between them. CDR1 SGDLS and CDR2 YYNGEE come from the germline V gene. Here the CDR3 reads CASSVTGRNEQFF. DNA of the CDR3: TGTGCCAGCAGCGTAACAGGGCGGAATGAGCAGTTCTTC.

The CDR3 region has the DNA TGTGCCAGCAGCGTAACGGGATATGAGCAGTTCTTC. Its translation is CASSVTGYEQFF. V usage is TRBV9 and J usage is TRBJ2-1, with TRBD2 as a possible D gene (5 bases). Germline V gene sequence: CDR1 SGDLS, CDR2 YYNGEE. CDR3 length: 12 amino acids. Between the trimmed V and J ends, which lost 1 base and 8 bases, there was a span of 7 bases. The full variable domain, its missing parts supplied by reference TRBV9 and TRBJ2-1, is DSGVTQTPKHLITATGQRVTLRCSPRSGDLSVYWYQQSLDQGLQFLIQYYNGEERAKGNILERFSAQQFPDLHSELNLSSLELGDSALYFCASSVTGYEQFFGPGTRLTVL.

J is TRBJ2-1 and V is TRBV5-1, with 8 bases that match TRBD2. Trimming cost V 3 bases and J 9 bases; bases outside gene matches: 11. Germline CDR1 SGHRS, CDR2 YFSETQ. The CDR3 spans 15 residues. CDR3 bases: TGCGCCAGCAGCTATATAGCGGGAATGGTTGGTGAGCAGTTCTTC. This gives the protein CASSYIAGMVGEQFF.

This rearrangement joins TRBV30 to TRBJ2-1, with a tentative D call TRBD2 (5 bases). V lost 5 bases to trimming and J lost 9 bases, with 8 bases between them. The CDR3 length is 10 residues. Germline V lookup: CDR1 GTSNPN, CDR2 SVGIG (reference sequence). The CDR3 is CAWRGAEQFF. CDR3 bases: TGTGCCTGGCGGGGAGCTGAGCAGTTCTTC.

The rearrangement links TRBV18 to TRBJ2-3; no clear D gene. CDR1 and CDR2 from the germline V gene are KGHSH and LQKENI. Trimming stripped 3 bases from V and 2 bases from J, with 6 bases between. The CDR3 consists of 13 residues. The CDR3 DNA reads TGTGCCAGCTCACCTATAAACACAGATACGCAGTATTTT. As protein: CASSPINTDTQYF.

The chain uses TRBV2 and TRBJ2-1; TRBD2 aligns across 8 bases. CDR1 is SNHLY and CDR2 is FYNNEI in the germline V gene. The V and J ends lost 4 bases and 11 bases, in that order; junction bases with no gene match: 4. CDR3 length: 12 residues. The CDR3 region is CASSVSGSQQFF. The DNA for the CDR3 is TGTGCCAGCAGTGTCAGCGGGAGCCAGCAGTTCTTC.

The V and J genes are TRBV7-9 and TRBJ1-1, with 7 bases fitting TRBD1. The CDR3 length is 16 residues. Germline CDR1 reads SEHNR; CDR2 reads FQNEAQ (reference sequence). J was trimmed by 1 base and V by 4 bases; bases with no gene match: 9. The CDR3, as DNA: TGTGCCAGCAGCTCGCAGGGACAGTCGAGGAACACTGAAGCTTTCTTT. Protein: CASSSQGQSRNTEAFF.

The V call is TRBV19, the J call TRBJ2-1; 13 nucleotides agree with TRBD2. Germline CDR1 LNHDA, CDR2 SQIVND (reference sequence). CDR3 length: 17 residues. Losses at the gene ends were 3 bases for V and 7 bases for J; bases not matched to a gene: 9. CDR3 bases: TGTGCCAGTAGTATTTGGGGACTAGCGGGAACGGAAAATGAGCAGTTCTTC. Protein: CASSIWGLAGTENEQFF.

V is TRBV28 and J is TRBJ2-7; TRBD1 matches 7 bases. V shed 5 bases, J shed 7 bases, and the junction held 11 bases outside the gene matches. From germline, CDR1 is MDHEN and CDR2 SYDVKM. This CDR3 comprises 14 residues. The CDR3 reads CASSTDRAALEQYF. For the CDR3, the DNA is TGTGCCAGCAGTACTGACAGGGCCGCCTTGGAGCAGTACTTC.

This clone was found once. The chain is built from TRBV19 and TRBJ2-6; the match to TRBD1 covers 8 bases. Germline V gene sequence: CDR1 LNHDA, CDR2 SQIVND (reference sequence). The CDR3 loop spans 16 amino acids. Trimming took 7 bases from V and 3 from J; bases not matched to a gene: 8. This CDR3 reads CASMRQGADGANVLTF. DNA for the CDR3: TGTGCCAGTATGAGGCAGGGGGCCGATGGGGCCAACGTCCTGACTTTC.

The V call is TRBV18, the J call TRBJ1-5; 7 bases line up with TRBD1. The junction had 5 bases not matched to a gene; V was cut back by 4 bases and J by 2 bases. This CDR3 has 15 residues. In germline, CDR1 is KGHSH, CDR2 LQKENI. The CDR3 region has the DNA TGTGCCAGCTCACTCCGGGACAGTGGCAATCAGCCCCAGCATTTT. It codes for CASSLRDSGNQPQHF.

V and J are TRBV28 and TRBJ1-6; no clear D gene. V dropped 5 bases and J dropped 8 bases, with 10 bases sitting between them. From germline, CDR1 is MDHEN and CDR2 SYDVKM. This CDR3 contains 13 residues. The CDR3 sequence: CASSPPKYSPLHF. The CDR3 DNA reads TGTGCCAGCAGTCCCCCTAAGTATTCACCCCTCCACTTT.

The V and J genes are TRBV19 and TRBJ2-3; TRBD1 might be the D (5 bases). The CDR3 consists of 12 residues. V lost 3 bases to trimming and J lost 6 bases, with 7 bases between them. CDR1 LNHDA and CDR2 SQIVND come from the germline V gene (reference sequence). Here the CDR3 reads CASSIPGDTQYF. DNA for the CDR3: TGTGCCAGTAGTATCCCAGGGGATACGCAGTATTTT. Combining the CDR3 with reference TRBV19 and TRBJ2-3 gives the whole variable domain DGGITQSPKYLFRKEGQNVTLSCEQNLNHDAMYWYRQDPGQGLRLIYYSQIVNDFQKGDIAEGYSVSREKKESFPLTVTSAQKNPTAFYLCASSIPGDTQYFGPGTRLTVL.